This T cell receptor (beta chain) comes out of a study of blood T cell repertoires in COVID-19. The overall study: T cells, B-cell-depleted T cells, or PBMCs provided the cDNA or gDNA that served as material.

Individuals drawn from around 24 US areas were about 18 to 100 years old. Two negative PCRs, clearance, or symptom resolution were required of recovered Cohort 3 donors. Per germline, CDR1 MNHEY and CDR2 SVGEGT. The CDR3 loop spans 13 amino acids. V lost 3 bases, J lost 6 bases, and 6 bases lay in between. As processed by the authors: How many nucleated cells were present was estimated from reference gene primer amplification. TCRdb's table, derived via immunoSEQ multiplex PCR, lists solely in-frame clones and lacks some. V and J calls plus clone size are reproduced from that table; the DNA served to infer D and trimming. Here the sample spans around 250,000 clones, about 84% being singletons.

This clonotype was sampled from a woman in her fifties or sixties who had recovered from COVID-19. The sample taken for sequencing was PBMCs or T cells enriched from blood (not recorded which). The V call is TRBV6-2 or TRBV6-3, the J call TRBJ1-6; D not certain. The CDR3 sequence is CASSYMFNSPLHF. CDR3 nucleotides: TGTGCCAGCAGTTATATGTTTAATTCACCCCTCCACTTT.